The 9 T cell receptor beta chains below all came from one sample that was sequenced in a study of shared clonotypes between healthy human individuals. Sequencing used immunoSEQ multiplex PCR; TCRdb keeps in-frame clones, though not all of them. Of roughly 500,000 clones in the sample, roughly 80% were seen once. The material sequenced was PBMCs. Receptor source: a woman in her thirties or forties in good health. Some clones in this sample may be carry-over from other donors' samples.

As to this clone: This same CDR3 is encoded by further DNA sequences in the sample. The genes are TRBV11-2 and TRBJ2-7; TRBD2 matches at 8 bases. CDR1 is SGHAT, CDR2 FQNNGV, per germline. J gave up 0 bases and V 3 bases, and 4 bases lay outside the gene matches. This CDR3 comprises 15 residues. The DNA for the CDR3 is TGTGCCAGCAGCTTGGCGGGAGGAAGCTCCTACGAGCAGTACTTC. Its translation is CASSLAGGSSYEQYF.

The J gene is TRBJ1-1, the V gene TRBV11-2, with D unclear. Germline V gene sequence: CDR1 SGHAT, CDR2 FQNNGV. The CDR3 length is 14 residues. The ends were cut back, 3 bases at V and 1 base at J, with 9 bases in the middle. The CDR3 sequence is CASSFGGPNTEAFF. CDR3 sequence (DNA): TGTGCCAGCAGCTTTGGCGGACCGAACACTGAAGCTTTCTTT.

This sequence joins TRBV19 and TRBJ2-7; TRBD2 matches at 7 bases. Germline-derived CDR1 and CDR2 are LNHDA and SQIVND (reference sequence). The CDR3 extends over 14 amino acids. After removal of 5 bases from V and 3 bases from J, the junction contained 7 bases not matched to a gene. The DNA of the CDR3 is TGTGCCAGTAGTGAGACTAGCAGAGACTACGAGCAGTACTTC. It yields the protein CASSETSRDYEQYF.

The chain employs TRBV27 and TRBJ1-1; no clear D gene. This CDR3 is 12 amino acids long. V was shortened by 6 bases and J by 1 base, with 6 bases between the two germline ends. Looked up from germline, CDR1 is MNHEY and CDR2 is SMNVEV (reference sequence). CDR3 sequence reads: CASRIWNTEAFF. The CDR3 region has the DNA TGTGCCAGCAGGATCTGGAACACTGAAGCTTTCTTT.

The chain links TRBV11-2 to TRBJ1-4, with D unclear. Looked up from germline, CDR1 is SGHAT and CDR2 is FQNNGV. The CDR3 covers 15 residues. The V gene lost 0 bases and the J gene lost 2 bases, with 7 bases spanning the gap. The CDR3 coding sequence is TGTGCCAGCAGCTTAGATCGGGCGACTAATGAAAAACTGTTTTTT. Translation gives CASSLDRATNEKLFF.

This clone has ten or more counts. The rearrangement joins TRBV28 to TRBJ1-4; the D gene is possibly TRBD1 (6 bases). This CDR3 is built from 12 residues. Trimming took 9 bases from V and 8 from J, leaving 13 bases between them. Per germline, CDR1 MDHEN and CDR2 SYDVKM. CDR3 loop: CARDRVPEKLFF. CDR3 nucleotide sequence: TGTGCCAGGGACAGAGTGCCCGAAAAACTGTTTTTT.

The chain couples TRBV5-1 to TRBJ2-5; 7 bases fit TRBD2. CDR3 length equals 15 residues. The junction had 5 bases not matched to a gene; V was cut back by 2 bases and J by 1 base. Germline CDR1 and CDR2: SGHRS and YFSETQ. DNA of the CDR3: TGCGCCAGCAGCTTTAGGGCGGGAGCCCAAGAGACCCAGTACTTC. Encoded protein: CASSFRAGAQETQYF. The full variable domain, its missing parts supplied by reference TRBV5-1 and TRBJ2-5, is KAGVTQTPRYLIKTRGQQVTLSCSPISGHRSVSWYQQTPGQGLQFLFEYFSETQRNKGNFPGRFSGRQFSNSRSEMNVSTLELGDSALYLCASSFRAGAQETQYFGPGTRLLVL.

About this clone: A single base is all that separates this from a far larger clone, so a read error is likely. Other DNA sequences from this sample encode an identical CDR3 as well. The genes are TRBV7-2 and TRBJ2-1, with 9 bases lining up with TRBD2. With V trimmed by 2 bases and J by 6 bases, 11 bases remained unmatched. The CDR3 has 17 residues. Germline values: CDR1 SGHTA, CDR2 FQGNSA. The CDR3 here is CASSLFPTLAGGNEQFF. CDR3 DNA sequence: TGTGCCAGCAGCTTATTCCCCACACTAGCGGGTGGCAATGAGCAGTTCTTC.

V gene TRBV2 combines with J gene TRBJ2-2, with D unclear. Trimming took 4 bases from V and 0 from J, leaving 6 bases between them. CDR1 is SNHLY and CDR2 is FYNNEI in the germline V gene. This CDR3 contains 14 residues. The CDR3 spells CASSGGTNTGELFF. The CDR3 nucleotides are TGTGCCAGCAGTGGAGGAACGAACACCGGGGAGCTGTTTTTT.